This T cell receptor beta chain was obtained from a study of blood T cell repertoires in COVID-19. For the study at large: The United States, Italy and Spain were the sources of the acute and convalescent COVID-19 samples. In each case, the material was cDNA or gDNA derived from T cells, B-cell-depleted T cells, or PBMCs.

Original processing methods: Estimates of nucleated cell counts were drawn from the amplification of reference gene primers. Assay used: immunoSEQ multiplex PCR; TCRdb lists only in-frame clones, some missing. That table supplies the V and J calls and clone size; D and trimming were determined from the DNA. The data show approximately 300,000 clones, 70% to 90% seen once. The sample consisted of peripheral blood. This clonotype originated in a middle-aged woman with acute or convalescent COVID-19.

CDR3 loop: CASRQGASTEAFF. The CDR3 bases are TGTGCCAGCAGGCAGGGGGCAAGCACTGAAGCTTTCTTT. This chain connects TRBV6-5 to TRBJ1-1; 8 bases line up with TRBD1. The CDR3 covers 13 residues. Per the germline V gene, CDR1 is MNHEY and CDR2 is SVGAGI. After removal of 6 bases from V and 4 bases from J, the junction contained 4 bases not matched to a gene.